Detailed here is one TCR beta chain. The table came from immunoSEQ multiplex PCR; TCRdb's copy has only in-frame clones and leaves some out. Of some 56,000 clones detected, roughly 90% appear once; the ten largest clones hold around 0.66%. CDR3 size: 14 residues. With 3 bases removed from V and 2 bases from J, the gap between germline ends came to 12 bases. Germline CDR1 and CDR2: SGDLS and YYNGEE. This record comes from a study of T cell changes during pregnancy in multiple sclerosis. The receptor was isolated from a female donor with multiple sclerosis, enrolled in a pregnancy study. The chain links TRBV9 to TRBJ2-7, with D possibly matching TRBD2 (5 bases). The sequences come from CD4+ T cells from peripheral blood mononuclear cells, collected after pregnancy. As DNA, the CDR3 is TGTGCCAGCAGCGCCCGGGGAGTCCCCTACGAGCAGTACTTC. This sequence encodes CASSARGVPYEQYF.